Below are 26 T cell receptor beta chains sequenced from a single sample in a study of shared clonotypes between healthy human individuals (dated by TCRdb to the early 2020s). Libraries were constructed by the immunoSEQ multiplex PCR assay. TCRdb stores this immuneACCESS table with in-frame sequences only. Part of the clones is absent; in the studies checked, under half of the shortfall reflects unresolved V genes, and no reason is known for the rest. This sample comprises about 480,000 clones, 75% to 80% of them detected only once. The top ten hold approximately 12% of the sample. The material sequenced was PBMCs. The receptors were gathered from a woman aged 35 to 49 in good health. Some clones in this sample may be carry-over from other donors' samples.

The chain's CDR3 is CASSSAEGAYNQPQHF. The CDR3 nucleotides are TGTGCCAGCAGTTCGGCGGAGGGGGCCTATAATCAGCCCCAGCATTTT. The genes are TRBV28 and TRBJ1-5, with 7 bases matching TRBD1. This CDR3 region has 16 residues. With 4 bases clipped from V and 4 bases from J, the junction kept 10 bases outside the gene matches. Germline CDR1 MDHEN, CDR2 SYDVKM.

The V call is TRBV5-1, the J call TRBJ2-7; 7 positions match TRBD1. The trim removed 4 bases at V and 2 bases at J, leaving 6 bases unmatched. Germline V gene data show CDR1 as SGHRS and CDR2 as YFSETQ. The CDR3 sequence is 14 residues long. This CDR3 reads CASSKGTVPYEQYF. The DNA of the CDR3 is TGCGCCAGCAGCAAAGGGACAGTTCCCTACGAGCAGTACTTC.

The chain combines TRBV6-5 with TRBJ1-3; 7 bases map to TRBD1. The germline V gene has CDR1 MNHEY and CDR2 SVGAGI. The CDR3 consists of 13 residues. V lost 7 bases to trimming and J lost 9 bases; unmatched junction nucleotides: 9. Here the CDR3 DNA reads TGTGCCAGCAAGGAACAGGGGACGAGCACCATATATTTT. Protein product: CASKEQGTSTIYF.

The J gene is TRBJ2-7, the V gene TRBV28; tentatively, D is TRBD2 (5 bases). This CDR3 comprises 13 residues. V gave up 5 bases and J gave up 0 bases, with 8 bases separating them. Germline V gives CDR1 MDHEN, CDR2 SYDVKM. CDR3 residues: CASSRTFSYEQYF. The CDR3 bases are TGTGCCAGCAGTAGGACTTTCTCCTACGAGCAGTACTTC.

The rearrangement uses TRBV29-1 and TRBJ2-7; 7 bases align to TRBD2. The CDR3 is 15 amino acids. CDR1 SQVTM and CDR2 ANQGSEA come from the germline V gene. V dropped 6 bases and J dropped 2; count of bases not matched to a gene: 13. The CDR3 protein is CSVSVRAGWAYEQYF. CDR3 coding DNA: TGCAGCGTCTCAGTACGAGCGGGATGGGCCTACGAGCAGTACTTC.

V is TRBV28 and J is TRBJ1-2, with unresolved D. This CDR3 has 13 amino acids. Between the trimmed V and J ends, which lost 6 bases and 2 bases, there was a span of 10 bases. Germline V gene sequence: CDR1 MDHEN, CDR2 SYDVKM. CDR3 in amino acids: CASRKTTNYGYTF. CDR3 DNA: TGTGCCAGCAGAAAGACCACCAACTATGGCTACACCTTC.

V usage is TRBV5-1 and J usage is TRBJ1-1, with unresolved D. The germline CDR1 and CDR2 sequences are SGHRS and YFSETQ. V gave up 4 bases and J gave up 0 bases, with 7 bases separating them. The CDR3 has 13 residues. CDR3 loop: CASSLNVNTEAFF. The CDR3 nucleotides read TGCGCCAGCAGCCTTAATGTGAACACTGAAGCTTTCTTT.

The J gene is TRBJ2-5, the V gene TRBV30; no definite D call. Germline CDR1 reads GTSNPN; CDR2 reads SVGIG (reference sequence). This CDR3 region has 13 residues. V lost 0 bases, J lost 4 bases, and 9 bases lay in between. The CDR3 loop reads CAWSVTSGETQYF. The CDR3 DNA is TGTGCCTGGAGTGTAACATCGGGAGAGACCCAGTACTTC.

The count of this clone is one. The chain uses TRBV11-2 and TRBJ2-7; unclear D gene. V gave up 4 bases and J gave up 2 bases, with 12 bases separating them. The CDR3 spans 14 residues. Germline V lookup: CDR1 SGHAT, CDR2 FQNNGV. CDR3 DNA sequence: TGTGCCAGCAGCTCTACCGTTGGAGCCTACGAGCAGTACTTC. Translating gives CASSSTVGAYEQYF.

CDR3 DNA sequence: TGTGCCAGCAGTCCCCTTGGGACAGGGTTATACGAGCAGTACTTC. Translated, it gives CASSPLGTGLYEQYF. This chain connects TRBV6-5 to TRBJ2-7, with 9 positions matching TRBD1. Germline trimming cut 5 bases from V and 4 bases from J; bases unmatched to any gene: 9. The length of the CDR3 is 15 residues. Per germline, CDR1 MNHEY and CDR2 SVGAGI.

This chain links TRBV19 with TRBJ2-7; a possible D gene is TRBD2 (6 bases). The ends were cut back, 7 bases at V and 2 bases at J, with 24 bases in the middle. From germline, CDR1 is LNHDA and CDR2 SQIVND (reference sequence). The CDR3 length is 17 residues. CDR3 in amino acids: CASTPGGYTEFPYEQYF. CDR3 DNA: TGTGCCAGTACCCCCGGGGGATATACGGAGTTTCCCTACGAGCAGTACTTC.

This sequence joins TRBV10-3 and TRBJ2-2; D remains unclear. There are 15 residues in the CDR3. Trimming removed 4 bases from V and 2 bases from J, with 11 bases in between. Germline V gives CDR1 ENHRY, CDR2 SYGVKD. CDR3 bases: TGTGCCATCAGTGGGTCCAGAGAAAACACCGGGGAGCTGTTTTTT. Translated, it gives CAISGSRENTGELFF.

In its sample, this clone was seen a few times. This chain joins TRBV11-2 and TRBJ2-1; 10 bases are shared with TRBD2. The CDR3 totals 15 residues. V gave up 4 bases and J gave up 3 bases; unmatched junction bases: 3. Germline V lookup: CDR1 SGHAT, CDR2 FQNNGV. In DNA, the CDR3 is TGTGCCAGCAGCTCGACTAGCGGGTTCTACAATGAGCAGTTCTTC. It translates to CASSSTSGFYNEQFF.

The chain links TRBV15 to TRBJ1-1; D gene uncertain. This CDR3 spans 16 amino acids. Germline V CDR1 and CDR2: LNHNV, YYDKDF (reference sequence). V lost 0 bases and J 0 bases, leaving 11 bases between the germline ends. CDR3: CATSRETAWMNTEAFF. The CDR3 nucleotides are TGTGCCACCAGCAGAGAAACCGCTTGGATGAACACTGAAGCTTTCTTT.

This clone was observed a single time. The V and J genes are TRBV5-1 and TRBJ2-6; D call uncertain. There are 14 residues in the CDR3. CDR1 is SGHRS and CDR2 is YFSETQ in the germline V gene. Trimming pared 7 bases from V and 0 bases from J, leaving 8 bases between. In DNA form, the CDR3 reads TGCGCCAGCTTCGAATCCTCTGGGGCCAACGTCCTGACTTTC. Its translation is CASFESSGANVLTF.

V is TRBV6-1 and J is TRBJ1-4; perhaps TRBD1 as D (5 bases). The CDR3 has 14 amino acids. The V end was cut by 4 bases, the J end by 7 bases, with 13 bases between. The germline gives CDR1 MNHNS, CDR2 SASEGT. The DNA of the CDR3 is TGTGCCAGCAGTGTCCTCCTAACAGGTGAAAAACTGTTTTTT. Translated, it gives CASSVLLTGEKLFF.

V usage is TRBV18 and J usage is TRBJ2-7; 13 nucleotides line up with TRBD2. Germline V gene lookup returns CDR1 KGHSH and CDR2 LQKENI. Trimming at V came to 3 bases and at J to 5 bases, leaving 10 bases not matched to a gene. There are 17 residues in the CDR3. The CDR3 protein is CASSPLKGLAGFNEQYF. The CDR3 DNA sequence: TGTGCCAGCTCACCCCTCAAGGGACTAGCGGGATTCAACGAGCAGTACTTC.

The chain carries TRBV29-1 and TRBJ2-1; TRBD2 aligns across 8 bases. V lost 7 bases and J lost 0; bases outside the gene matches: 5. The CDR3 is 14 amino acids. In germline, CDR1 is SQVTM, CDR2 ANQGSEA. The CDR3 DNA follows: TGCAGCGCATTAGCGGGAACCTCCTACAATGAGCAGTTCTTC. Translated, it gives CSALAGTSYNEQFF.

The chain carries TRBV19 and TRBJ2-5; 11 bases map to TRBD1. This CDR3 region has 13 residues. After removal of 10 bases from V and 2 bases from J, the junction contained 3 bases not matched to a gene. Germline CDR1 LNHDA, CDR2 SQIVND (reference sequence). CDR3 sequence reads: CATRDRGQETQYF. CDR3 nucleotide sequence: TGTGCCACCCGGGACAGGGGGCAAGAGACCCAGTACTTC.

V is TRBV28 and J is TRBJ2-1, with D maybe TRBD1 (6 bases). V was clipped by 6 bases and J by 7 bases, with 16 bases between them. The CDR3 consists of 14 residues. Germline assignment: CDR1 MDHEN and CDR2 SYDVKM. The CDR3: CASRGQSLRNEQFF. The CDR3 bases are TGTGCCAGCAGAGGACAGTCACTGCGAAATGAGCAGTTCTTC.

The chain employs TRBV9 and TRBJ2-1, with TRBD2 identical over 11 bases. The CDR3 runs 17 residues. V was pared by 0 bases and J by 5 bases, with 7 bases of the junction left unmatched. Germline CDR1 and CDR2: SGDLS and YYNGEE. The CDR3 reads CASSVGVAGGKNNEQFF. DNA for the CDR3: TGTGCCAGCAGCGTAGGAGTAGCGGGAGGGAAAAACAATGAGCAGTTCTTC.

The chain carries TRBV11-2 and TRBJ1-4, with D hard to call. V was clipped by 5 bases and J by 2 bases, with 9 bases between them. CDR1 is SGHAT and CDR2 is FQNNGV in the germline V gene. The length of the CDR3 is 14 residues. The CDR3 sequence: CASSPSITNEKLFF. CDR3 DNA: TGTGCCAGCAGCCCCAGTATCACTAATGAAAAACTGTTTTTT.

The chain employs TRBV18 and TRBJ1-1; no firm D call. Germline-derived CDR1 and CDR2 are KGHSH and LQKENI. The CDR3 runs to 14 residues. Trimming took 1 base from V and 4 from J, leaving 10 bases between them. The CDR3 DNA reads TGTGCCAGCTCACCACTTATCGCCAGCACTGAAGCTTTCTTT. Its translation is CASSPLIASTEAFF.

V is TRBV18 and J is TRBJ2-5; 7 bases are shared with TRBD1. The CDR3 has 16 residues. CDR1 is KGHSH and CDR2 is LQKENI in the germline V gene. V lost 2 bases to trimming and J lost 1 base; unmatched junction nucleotides: 7. The CDR3: CASSPLTGRGQETQYF. In nucleotides, the CDR3 is TGTGCCAGCTCACCATTGACAGGGCGAGGCCAAGAGACCCAGTACTTC.

Concerning this clone itself: This probably arose from a read error, given a far larger clone one base away. Within the sample, other DNA sequences also encode this same CDR3. The J gene is TRBJ1-1, the V gene TRBV2; possibly TRBD1 for D (6 bases). V was shortened by 7 bases and J by 8 bases, with 17 bases between the two germline ends. The CDR3 sequence is 13 residues long. CDR1 and CDR2 (germline): SNHLY, FYNNEI. DNA of the CDR3: TGTGCCAGCAAGGTCGAGGACAGTCGAGAAGCTTTCTTT. Amino acids: CASKVEDSREAFF.

The rearrangement links TRBV9 to TRBJ2-3, with TRBD1 matching 10 bases. CDR3 length: 16 amino acids. V shed 4 bases, J shed 4 bases, and the junction held 9 bases outside the gene matches. Germline V lookup: CDR1 SGDLS, CDR2 YYNGEE. The CDR3 coding sequence is TGTGCCAGCAGCCTAACCGGGACAGGGGTTTCAGATACGCAGTATTTT. It is translated as CASSLTGTGVSDTQYF.